The T cell receptor (beta chain) under discussion was sequenced for a study of cytomegalovirus exposure and HLA in healthy donors (TCRdb year 2017). As for the study more broadly: In an earlier analysis of several hundred of the donors, roughly 300 Gb of sequence data and 117 million unique TCR beta sequences from approximately 180 million T cells were reported. Roughly 300 gigabases of sequencing data and approximately 80 million unique TCR sequences were included in an early release covering 550 to 650 HLA-typed donors. The genetic ancestry cluster associated with self-reported Caucasian donors included about 84% of the roughly 400 genotyped donors. The study aimed to test whether signatures of past pathogen exposure could be identified by cataloging public T cell receptors. The study profiled the T cell repertoires of more than 500 subjects by immunosequencing and related them to cytomegalovirus serostatus. In addition to the first cohort of 666 subjects, a separate validation cohort of 120 different subjects was used. High-throughput TCR immunosequencing, statistical association of individual TCRs with disease status, and machine learning were combined to predict cytomegalovirus infection status. In a later analysis, previously published TCR beta repertoires from fewer than 750 donors were re-analyzed and high-resolution HLA genotyping was added so that TCR occurrence patterns could be studied. Rather than using new phenotypic data, the later analysis identified candidate immune exposures from TCR beta sequences and from how often those sequences occurred across donors. To decide whether each TCR beta V gene segment behaved as functional or pseudogenic, an earlier analysis of fewer than 750 of the donors relied on high-throughput TCR beta sequencing. Alongside the repertoire data, information on donor age, sex, ethnicity and CMV serostatus was compiled. A later genetic analysis took genome-wide SNP genotypes for about 65% of the 666 donors and used that subset as a discovery cohort. All discovery cohort repertoires had been generated using a single sequencing platform. HLA typing included class I and class II loci at four-digit resolution. The number of typed donors differed by locus: about 620-640 for A, B, C, DRB1 and DQB1; 522 for DQA1; some 590 for DPA1; and some 450 for DPB1. Four to six DR-DQ haplotypes were handled as single units for association and clustering, since linkage in the cohort was strong. Among 398 genotyped donors of the cohort, an average of about 240,000 unique TCR beta nucleotide sequences were sequenced per donor, roughly 20% of them non-productive. Points the paper makes about the study in general: Assigning TCR associations to individual alleles was difficult when HLA alleles, especially DR and DQ, strongly co-occurred. A later analysis found that HLA-associated TCR beta chains were more clonally expanded and had lower generation probabilities than equally common non-associated chains. An association between a missense DCLRE1C variant and V-gene and J-gene trimming of TCR beta chains was found in a later genetic analysis and replicated in an independent cohort. The study gave a list of under 200 TCR beta chains associated with cytomegalovirus. In a later genetic analysis, fewer N-insertions in productive TCRs were reported among donors in an Asian-associated ancestry cluster than the roughly 700-donor mean. HLA typing was unavailable for some donors at each locus, so association tests used only the typed subset. Several of the top co-occurrence clusters appeared to be linked to parvovirus B19, influenza, CMV and Epstein-Barr virus, according to a later analysis. Only TCR beta chains were sequenced in this cohort, and the absence of alpha or paired-chain data limited detectable features. Roughly uniform sequencing depth across donors was assumed in presence/absence analyses, although this assumption may not hold. The classifier was reported to diagnose cytomegalovirus status with high specificity and sensitivity in both the original and validation cohorts. For the cohort, immune exposure information was limited to CMV serostatus. Most TCR sequences were seen in very few donors, while some public TCRs were found in many individuals. In a later analysis, TCR association rates were found to vary across HLA loci, with the most associated TCRs seen for DRB1 alleles and the fewest for HLA-C alleles. Because the 87-base-pair reads could not distinguish some IMGT-functional V segments, including TRBV6-2 and TRBV6-3, those segments were excluded. A cluster of highly shared sequence variants was judged likely to represent a technical artifact of the sequencing pipeline. The authors suggested that the approach could potentially be extended to other disease states and immunological phenotypes. At a false discovery rate of 0.05, a later analysis linked 16,951 TCR beta sequences to specific HLA alleles. A further reported finding was that TCR beta sequences accurately predicted the HLA-A and HLA-B alleles for most subjects in the first cohort. In vitro tests confirmed that three of the cytomegalovirus-associated TCR beta chains recognize cytomegalovirus antigens. Correlated functional status among segregating V segments might be attributable to linkage disequilibrium, but an unknown experimental factor could not be ruled out. A later analysis found that most CMV-associated TCR beta chains appeared HLA-restricted, with HLA associations seemingly driven largely by CMV exposure. In an earlier analysis of about 600 of the donors, most TCR beta V segments appeared in productive rearrangements about 87% or about 30% of the time, broadly matching IMGT annotations. About 15 rarely observed V segments, including chromosome 9 orphons, were excluded from the earlier analysis of approximately 500 of the donors because counts were too low.

Notes on this clone: It has no known antigen specificity. Per-base quality was not reported, and no clone a single base away is much larger than it.

Library preparation was by the immunoSEQ multiplex PCR assay. The multiplex PCR relied on a mix of 60 forward primers for TCR Vbeta segments and 13 reverse primers for TCR Jbeta segments. Amplification of the CDR3 region of rearranged TCR beta genes was performed with a multiplex PCR assay on genomic DNA. Amplified TCR beta libraries were sequenced as 87-base-pair reads on the Illumina HiSeq System. On the study's bioinformatics: In a later analysis, around 80 million unique TCR beta chains were counted across the roughly 700 repertoires, and roughly 10 million of these chains were shared by at least two donors. Raw reads were error-corrected and collapsed into unique sequences by a nearest-neighbor algorithm in which closely related sequences were merged to remove PCR and sequencing errors. To assign V, D and J gene segments, CDR3 sequences were aligned to IMGT reference sequences. For a sequence to be retained, a match of at least six nucleotides to both a V gene segment and a J gene segment was required. Rearrangements were classified as productive when the CDR3 lacked stop codons and remained in frame with V and J, and all other rearrangements were classified as non-productive. Following IMGT convention, CDR3 was defined as the stretch from the second conserved V-encoded cysteine to the conserved J-encoded phenylalanine. In an earlier analysis of around 600 of the donors, sequences lacking an unambiguous match to a single V gene segment were excluded. In an earlier analysis of around 590 of the donors, a V segment was called functional when productive rearrangements were above 56.7%, and segregating when the standard deviation between donors exceeded 5%. To diagnose cytomegalovirus status from the catalog of TCR beta chain sequences, a statistical classification framework was built. V and J gene assignment, in a later analysis, came from comparing TCR nucleotide sequences with IMGT/GENE-DB human TR gene sequences. A later analysis assigned CDR3 sequences and most-parsimonious VDJ recombination scenarios with the TCRdist pipeline. In a later analysis, every TCR beta chain was defined by the combination of its CDR3 amino acid sequence and its V-gene family, and reads without a unique V-gene family were dropped. A later analysis removed roughly 590 highly shared, low-generation-probability nucleotide sequences to deal with suspected cross-contamination and a sequencing artifact. For each public chain, a later analysis derived a clonal expansion index from normalized ranks of inferred template counts within each repertoire. In a later analysis, generation probabilities were computed with a VDJ recombination model fitted to out-of-frame rearrangements, and the resulting probabilities were checked against IGoR. A later analysis scored TCR-TCR, TCR-HLA and TCR-CMV co-occurrence with hypergeometric tests, applying a repertoire-size bias correction to TCR pairs. To estimate false discovery rates, a later analysis permuted the HLA or CMV assignments 20 times. In a later analysis, co-occurring TCRs were grouped using DBSCAN, with TCRdist sequence similarity added in when clustering inside HLA-allele-positive subsets. For co-occurrence clustering, repertoires with fewer than 30,000 or more than 120,000 public chains were excluded, along with roughly five repertoires with anomalous nucleotide sharing. As stored in TCRdb, this immuneACCESS dataset retains in-frame rearrangements with V and J assigned. A fraction of the clones does not appear; measured against another copy, unresolved V genes explain less than half of the discrepancy, and the remainder lacks a known reason. That table gives V, J and clone size, and the DNA gave D and trimming. In all, the sample holds some 130,000 clones, and just under 80% of those were seen once. 4.8% of the sample lies in the top ten.

Between the V and J ends, shortened by 5 bases and 0 bases respectively, the junction contains 24 bases. The CDR3 covers 18 residues, taking in both the cysteine and the phenylalanine. The CDR3 DNA has 54 bases and is translated from base 1. CDR1 and CDR2 (SGDLS, YYNGEE) derive from the germline V gene. In total, just over 650 healthy bone marrow donors made up the cohort. Cohort members were all nominally healthy when sampled, although unrecorded immune exposures were likely present. CMV serostatus was positive for 250 to 300 and negative for about half of the roughly 670 cohort members, and was not recorded for this donor. Each donor provided a peripheral blood sample, and peripheral blood mononuclear cells were used for TCR beta sequencing. The Qiagen DNeasy Blood Extraction Kit was used to extract genomic DNA from the blood cell samples.

The receptor chain draws on TRBV9 and TRBJ2-7; a weak D assignment points to TRBD2 (7 bases agree). The sequencing sample was made of PBMCs. This sequence originates from a man aged 30 to 45 in good health. The CDR3 protein: CASSPVGASGAYSYEQYF. The bases read TGTGCCAGCAGTCCGGTGGGGGCCAGCGGGGCCTACTCCTACGAGCAGTACTTC. The full variable domain, completed from the reference TRBV9 and TRBJ2-7 proteins outside the CDR3, reads DSGVTQTPKHLITATGQRVTLRCSPRSGDLSVYWYQQSLDQGLQFLIQYYNGEERAKGNILERFSAQQFPDLHSELNLSSLELGDSALYFCASSPVGASGAYSYEQYFGPGTRLTVT.